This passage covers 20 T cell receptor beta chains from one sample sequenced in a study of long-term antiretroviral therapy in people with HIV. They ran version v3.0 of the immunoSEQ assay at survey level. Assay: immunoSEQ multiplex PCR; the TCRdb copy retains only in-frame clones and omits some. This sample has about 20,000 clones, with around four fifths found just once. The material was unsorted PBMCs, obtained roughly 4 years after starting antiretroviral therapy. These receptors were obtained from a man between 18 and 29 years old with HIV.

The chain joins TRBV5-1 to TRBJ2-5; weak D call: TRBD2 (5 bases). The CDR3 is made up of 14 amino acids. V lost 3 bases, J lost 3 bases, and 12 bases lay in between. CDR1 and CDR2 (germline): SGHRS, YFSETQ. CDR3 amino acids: CASSYSRGEETQYF. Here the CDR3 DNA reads TGCGCCAGCAGCTACTCCCGGGGAGAAGAGACCCAGTACTTC.

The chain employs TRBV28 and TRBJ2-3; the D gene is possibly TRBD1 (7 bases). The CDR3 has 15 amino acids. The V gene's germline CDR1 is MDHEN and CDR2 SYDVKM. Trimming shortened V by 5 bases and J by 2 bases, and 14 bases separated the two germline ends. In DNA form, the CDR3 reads TGTGCCAGCAGTGCCCAGGGGGGATCCACAGATACGCAGTATTTT. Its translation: CASSAQGGSTDTQYF.

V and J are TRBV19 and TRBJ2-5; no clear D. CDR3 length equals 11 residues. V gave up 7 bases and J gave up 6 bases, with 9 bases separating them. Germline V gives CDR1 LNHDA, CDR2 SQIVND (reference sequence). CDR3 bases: TGTGCCAGTATCGGCGGTCAGACCCAGTACTTC. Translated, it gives CASIGGQTQYF.

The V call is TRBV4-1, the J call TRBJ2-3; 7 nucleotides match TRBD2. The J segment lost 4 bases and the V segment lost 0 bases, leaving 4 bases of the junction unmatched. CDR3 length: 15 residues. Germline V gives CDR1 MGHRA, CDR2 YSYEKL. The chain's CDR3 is CASSQDGRGADTQYF. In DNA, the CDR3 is TGCGCCAGCAGCCAAGACGGACGGGGGGCAGATACGCAGTATTTT.

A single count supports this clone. The CDR3 bases are TGCAGCGTGGAGGACGTGGGACATCTTCTCGTC. Protein product: CSVEDVGHLLV. This chain connects TRBV29-1 to TRBJ2-7, with a tentative D call TRBD1 (6 bases). The CDR3 covers 11 residues. Germline V gives CDR1 SQVTM, CDR2 ANQGSEA.

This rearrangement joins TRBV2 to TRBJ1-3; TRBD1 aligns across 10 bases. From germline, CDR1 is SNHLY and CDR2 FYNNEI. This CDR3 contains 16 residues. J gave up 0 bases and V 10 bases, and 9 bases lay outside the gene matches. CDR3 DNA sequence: TGTGCCATCCAAGGGGACAGGGGCCTCTCTGGAAACACCATATATTTT. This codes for CAIQGDRGLSGNTIYF. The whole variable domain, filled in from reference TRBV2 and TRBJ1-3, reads EPEVTQTPSHQVTQMGQEVILRCVPISNHLYFYWYRQILGQKVEFLVSFYNNEISEKSEIFDDQFSVERPDGSNFTLKIRSTKLEDSAMYFCAIQGDRGLSGNTIYFGEGSWLTVV.

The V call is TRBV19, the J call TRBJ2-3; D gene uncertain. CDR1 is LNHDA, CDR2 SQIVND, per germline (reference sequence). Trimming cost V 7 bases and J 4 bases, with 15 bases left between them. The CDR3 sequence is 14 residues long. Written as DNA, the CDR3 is TGTGCCAGTAAAGGAAACAGATGGTCAGATACGCAGTATTTT. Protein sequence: CASKGNRWSDTQYF.

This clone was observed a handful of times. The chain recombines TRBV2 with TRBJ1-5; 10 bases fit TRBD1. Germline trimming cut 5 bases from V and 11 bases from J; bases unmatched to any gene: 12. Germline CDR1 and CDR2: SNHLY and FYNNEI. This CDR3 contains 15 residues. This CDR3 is CASSRDRGGVRTQHF. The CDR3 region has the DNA TGTGCCAGCAGTCGGGACAGGGGAGGAGTTAGGACCCAGCATTTT.

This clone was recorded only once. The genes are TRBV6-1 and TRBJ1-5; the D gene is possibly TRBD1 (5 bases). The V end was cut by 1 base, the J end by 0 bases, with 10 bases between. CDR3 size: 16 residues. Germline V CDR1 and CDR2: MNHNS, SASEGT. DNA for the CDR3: TGTGCCAGCAGTGAAGTCGGGGGTTATAGCAATCAGCCCCAGCATTTT. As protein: CASSEVGGYSNQPQHF.

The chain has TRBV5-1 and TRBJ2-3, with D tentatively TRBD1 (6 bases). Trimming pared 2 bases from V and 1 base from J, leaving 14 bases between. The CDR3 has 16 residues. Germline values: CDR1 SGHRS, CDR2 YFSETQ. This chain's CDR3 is CASSLGQSQGTDTQYF. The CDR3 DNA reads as TGCGCCAGCAGCTTAGGACAGTCACAAGGCACAGATACGCAGTATTTT.

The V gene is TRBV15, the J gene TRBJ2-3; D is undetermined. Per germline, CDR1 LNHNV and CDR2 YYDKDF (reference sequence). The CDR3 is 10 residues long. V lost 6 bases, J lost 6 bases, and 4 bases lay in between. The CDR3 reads CATSSDTQYF. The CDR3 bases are TGTGCCACCAGTTCTGATACGCAGTATTTT. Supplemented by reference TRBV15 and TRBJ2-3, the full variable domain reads DAMVIQNPRYQVTQFGKPVTLSCSQTLNHNVMYWYQQKSSQAPKLLFHYYDKDFNNEADTPDNFQSRRPNTSFCFLDIRSPGLGDTAMYLCATSSDTQYFGPGTRLTVL.

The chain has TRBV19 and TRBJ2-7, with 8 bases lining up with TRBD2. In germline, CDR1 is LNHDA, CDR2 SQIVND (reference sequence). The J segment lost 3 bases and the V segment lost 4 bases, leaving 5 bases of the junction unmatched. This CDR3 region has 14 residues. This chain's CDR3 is CASSTSGGDYEQYF. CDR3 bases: TGTGCCAGTAGTACCTCGGGGGGGGACTACGAGCAGTACTTC. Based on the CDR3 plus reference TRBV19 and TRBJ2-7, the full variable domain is DGGITQSPKYLFRKEGQNVTLSCEQNLNHDAMYWYRQDPGQGLRLIYYSQIVNDFQKGDIAEGYSVSREKKESFPLTVTSAQKNPTAFYLCASSTSGGDYEQYFGPGTRLTVT.

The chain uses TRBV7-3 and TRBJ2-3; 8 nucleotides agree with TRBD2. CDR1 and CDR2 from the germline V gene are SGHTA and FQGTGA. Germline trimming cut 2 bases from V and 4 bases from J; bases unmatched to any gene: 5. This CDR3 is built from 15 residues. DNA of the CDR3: TGTGCCAGCAGCTTATCCGGGGGGGCTTCAGATACGCAGTATTTT. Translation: CASSLSGGASDTQYF.

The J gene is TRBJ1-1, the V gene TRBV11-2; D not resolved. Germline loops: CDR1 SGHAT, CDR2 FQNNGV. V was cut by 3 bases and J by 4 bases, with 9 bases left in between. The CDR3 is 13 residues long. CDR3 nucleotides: TGTGCCAGCAGCTTGGGGATGGGCACTGAAGCTTTCTTT. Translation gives CASSLGMGTEAFF.

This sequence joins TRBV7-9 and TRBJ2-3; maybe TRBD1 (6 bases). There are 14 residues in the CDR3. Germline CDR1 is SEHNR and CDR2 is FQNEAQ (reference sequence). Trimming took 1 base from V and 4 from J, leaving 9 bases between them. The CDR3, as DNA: TGTGCCAGCAGCTTAGGACAGGTGGCAGATACGCAGTATTTT. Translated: CASSLGQVADTQYF.

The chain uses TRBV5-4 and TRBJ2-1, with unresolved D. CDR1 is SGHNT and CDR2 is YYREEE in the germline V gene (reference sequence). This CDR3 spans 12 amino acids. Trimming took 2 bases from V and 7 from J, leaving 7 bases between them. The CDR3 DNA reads TGTGCCAGCAGCTTATTTCCTAATGAGCAGTTCTTC. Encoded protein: CASSLFPNEQFF.

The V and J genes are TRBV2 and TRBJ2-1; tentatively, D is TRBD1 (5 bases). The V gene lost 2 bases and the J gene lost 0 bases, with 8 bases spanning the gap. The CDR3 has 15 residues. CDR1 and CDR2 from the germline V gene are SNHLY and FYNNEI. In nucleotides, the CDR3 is TGTGCCAGCAGTGAATTCCAGGGCTCCTACAATGAGCAGTTCTTC. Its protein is CASSEFQGSYNEQFF. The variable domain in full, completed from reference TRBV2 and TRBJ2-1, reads EPEVTQTPSHQVTQMGQEVILRCVPISNHLYFYWYRQILGQKVEFLVSFYNNEISEKSEIFDDQFSVERPDGSNFTLKIRSTKLEDSAMYFCASSEFQGSYNEQFFGPGTRLTVL.

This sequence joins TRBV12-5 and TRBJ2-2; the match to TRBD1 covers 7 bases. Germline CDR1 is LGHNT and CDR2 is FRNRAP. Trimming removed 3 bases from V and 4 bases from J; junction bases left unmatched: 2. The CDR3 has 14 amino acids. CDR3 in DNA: TGTGCTAGTGGTTTACAGGGGAGCACCGGGGAGCTGTTTTTT. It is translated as CASGLQGSTGELFF.

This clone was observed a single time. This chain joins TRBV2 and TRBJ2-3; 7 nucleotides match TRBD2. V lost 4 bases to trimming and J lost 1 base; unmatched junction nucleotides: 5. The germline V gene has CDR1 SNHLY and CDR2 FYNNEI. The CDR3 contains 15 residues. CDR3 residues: CASSVRSGGTDTQYF. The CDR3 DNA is TGTGCCAGCAGTGTAAGAAGCGGGGGCACAGATACGCAGTATTTT.

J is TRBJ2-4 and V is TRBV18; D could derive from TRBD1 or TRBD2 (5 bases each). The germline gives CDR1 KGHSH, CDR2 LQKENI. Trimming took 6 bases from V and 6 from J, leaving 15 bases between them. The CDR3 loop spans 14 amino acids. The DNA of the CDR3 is TGTGCCAGCTCCTTGGGCGCGAGGGGAAACATTCAGTACTTC. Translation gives CASSLGARGNIQYF.